These 2 T cell receptor beta chains were sequenced from one sample in a study of T cells in Graves' hyperthyroidism and ophthalmopathy. TCR beta CDR3 regions were amplified from RNA. HTBI primers drove first-round RT-PCR of the TCR CDR3. One entry per CDR3 protein, called by TCRdb with MiXCR from the multiplex PCR reads. The repertoire has under 350,000 distinct CDR3 sequences, approximately 12% of them found once; the top ten carry 7.8%. Sequenced: blood. The receptors originated from a woman in her twenties or thirties with Graves' hyperthyroidism that later progressed to Graves' ophthalmopathy.

Ten or more counts support this clonotype. The gene calls are TRBV5-8 and TRBJ2-3; D may be TRBD1 (5 bases). This CDR3 is 14 amino acids long. V was pared by 4 bases and J by 5 bases, with 14 bases between. Germline CDR1 and CDR2: SGHTS and YDEGEE. Here the CDR3 DNA reads TGTGCCAGCAGCCCCTCGACAGCTGGAGATACGCAGTATTTT. It codes for CASSPSTAGDTQYF.

In this sample, this clonotype turned up many times. V usage is TRBV20-1 and J usage is TRBJ2-7, with 13 bases fitting TRBD2. The CDR3 is 19 amino acids. In germline, CDR1 is DFQATT, CDR2 SNEGSKA (reference sequence). The V and J ends lost 6 bases and 4 bases, in that order; junction bases with no gene match: 21. In DNA form, the CDR3 reads TGCAGTGCCCCCAATCCGAGACTAGCGGGAGGCCCTTCGACTTACGAGCAGTACTTC. Translating it yields CSAPNPRLAGGPSTYEQYF.